The clone carrying this T cell receptor beta chain is labeled as medium-sized (0.01 to 0.1%). CDR3 length: 16 amino acids. Germline assignment: CDR1 MDHEN and CDR2 SYDVKM. With 6 bases removed from V and 0 bases from J, the gap between germline ends came to 15 bases. These data come from a study of spatial heterogeneity in lung cancer. Using its own MiXCR run on the 5' RACE reads, TCRdb lists one record per CDR3 protein. The data show 2,500 to 3,000 distinct CDR3 sequences, about a sixth seen once. Described time point: sample taken at primary tumor resection. The source material was normal lung tissue next to the tumor, sampled at surgery. This clonotype was obtained from a female donor with early-stage non-small cell lung cancer. This chain joins TRBV28 and TRBJ1-5; no firm D call. In nucleotides, the CDR3 is TGTGCCAGCAGCCGTGGAGGGAGAGATAGCAATCAGCCCCAGCATTTT. It codes for CASSRGGRDSNQPQHF.